This T cell receptor (beta chain) emerged from a study of T cell repertoires in cytomegalovirus infection. Study-wide context: HLA-B-restricted CMV epitopes that are well studied were used alongside recently identified HLA-C-restricted ones.

This clonotype was detected only a few times. As yet, its antigen is unknown. TCRdb fed the reads into MiXCR, producing one record per CDR3 protein. The data show about 770,000 distinct CDR3 sequences, 25% to 35% seen once. The ends were cut back, 2 bases at V and 4 bases at J, with 13 bases in the middle. Germline loops: CDR1 MNHNY, CDR2 SVGAGI (reference sequence). The CDR3 is 15 residues long. Whole-study findings and limits: Public TCR beta family frequency separated CMV-and-HLA carriers, including in an independent cohort.

The TCR was taken from a human donor in good health (CMV status not recorded). Some clones in this sample may be carry-over from other donors' samples. This rearrangement joins TRBV6-6 to TRBJ2-3; D tentatively fits TRBD1 or TRBD2 (5 bases each). The material sequenced was cultured CD8+ T cells from PBMCs, taken from culture after CMV antigen stimulation. The CDR3 DNA reads TGTGCCAGCAGTTACCTTAGGGACCCTCCAGATACGCAGTATTTT. Its translation: CASSYLRDPPDTQYF.